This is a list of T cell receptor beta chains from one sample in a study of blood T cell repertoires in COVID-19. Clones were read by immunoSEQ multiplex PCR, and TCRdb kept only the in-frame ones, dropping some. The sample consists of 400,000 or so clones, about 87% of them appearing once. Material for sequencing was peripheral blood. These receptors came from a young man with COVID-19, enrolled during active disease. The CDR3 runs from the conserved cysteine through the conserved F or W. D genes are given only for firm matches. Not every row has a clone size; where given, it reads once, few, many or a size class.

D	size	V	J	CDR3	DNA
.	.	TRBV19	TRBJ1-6	CASSIGRAGNSPLHF	TGTGCCAGTAGTATCGGCAGGGCGGGGAATTCACCCCTCCACTTT
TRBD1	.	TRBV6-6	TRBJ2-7	CASSKGQGTSSYEQYF	TGTGCCAGCAGTAAGGGACAGGGGACAAGCTCCTACGAGCAGTACTTC
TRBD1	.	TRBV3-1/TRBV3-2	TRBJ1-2	CASSRLHRTGSNYGYTF	TGTGCCAGCAGCCGCCTCCACCGGACAGGGAGTAACTATGGCTACACCTTC
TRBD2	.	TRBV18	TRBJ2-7	CASSPLPGTSGRGVYEQYF	TGTGCCAGCTCACCACTGCCCGGGACTAGCGGGAGAGGAGTTTACGAGCAGTACTTC
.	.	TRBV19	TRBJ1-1	CASSIRLGASTEAFF	TGTGCCAGTAGTATAAGGTTGGGGGCGAGCACTGAAGCTTTCTTT
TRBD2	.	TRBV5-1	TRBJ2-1	CASSGLAEQFF	TGCGCCAGCAGCGGACTAGCGGAGCAGTTCTTC
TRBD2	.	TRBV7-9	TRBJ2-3	CASSSLGTSGSTDTQYF	TGTGCCAGCAGCTCCCTTGGGACTAGCGGGAGTACAGATACGCAGTATTTT
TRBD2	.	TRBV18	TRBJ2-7	CASSPTSGEYEQYF	TGTGCCAGCTCACCGACTAGCGGAGAATACGAGCAGTACTTC
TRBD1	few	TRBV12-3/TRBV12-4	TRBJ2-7	CASSEGTGFEQYF	TGTGCCAGCAGTGAGGGGACAGGGTTCGAGCAGTACTTC
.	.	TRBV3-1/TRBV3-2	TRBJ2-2	CASSQESGLASGELFF	TGTGCCAGCAGCCAAGAATCGGGACTGGCTTCGGGGGAGCTGTTTTTT
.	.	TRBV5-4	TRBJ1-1	CASSRGAGGMNTEAFF	TGTGCCAGCAGCCGGGGGGCCGGGGGCATGAACACTGAAGCTTTCTTT
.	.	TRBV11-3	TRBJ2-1	CASSATTQEQFF	TGTGCCAGCAGCGCGACTACTCAAGAGCAGTTCTTC
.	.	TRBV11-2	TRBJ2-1	CASSLGASSYNEQFF	TGTGCCAGCAGCTTAGGCGCTAGCTCCTACAATGAGCAGTTCTTC
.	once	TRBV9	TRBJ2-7	CASSPRGARASQGYEQYF	TGTGCCAGCAGCCCACGAGGCGCCAGGGCCTCCCAGGGCTACGAGCAGTACTTC
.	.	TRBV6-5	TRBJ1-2	CASRAVANYGYTF	TGTGCCAGCAGGGCGGTAGCTAACTATGGCTACACCTTC
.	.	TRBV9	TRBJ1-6	CASSVDLRGSRAPLHF	TGTGCCAGCAGCGTAGATTTAAGAGGGAGTAGAGCACCCCTCCACTTT
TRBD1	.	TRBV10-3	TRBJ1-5	CAISDDRGFNQPQHF	TGTGCCATCAGTGACGACAGGGGATTCAATCAGCCCCAGCATTTT
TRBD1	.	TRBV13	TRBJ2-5	CASSLASTGKKETQYF	TGTGCCAGCAGCTTAGCCTCGACAGGGAAAAAAGAGACCCAGTACTTC
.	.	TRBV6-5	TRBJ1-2	CASNMRASNYGYTF	TGTGCCAGCAATATGAGAGCCTCTAACTATGGCTACACCTTC
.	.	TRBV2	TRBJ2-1	CASSPSRANEQFF	TGTGCCAGCAGTCCCTCACGAGCAAATGAGCAGTTCTTC
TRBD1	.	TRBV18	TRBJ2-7	CASSSGQGFYQQYF	TGTGCCAGCTCATCGGGACAGGGGTTCTACCAGCAGTACTTC
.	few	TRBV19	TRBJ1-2	CASSTISVPNYGYTF	TGTGCCAGTAGCACTATTTCAGTTCCGAACTATGGCTACACCTTC
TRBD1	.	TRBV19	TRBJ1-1	CASSFAGGAGTEAFF	TGTGCCAGTAGTTTCGCAGGGGGCGCCGGCACTGAAGCTTTCTTT
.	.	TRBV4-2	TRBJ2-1	CASSQGGDISEQFF	TGTGCCAGCAGCCAAGGGGGGGATATAAGTGAGCAGTTCTTC
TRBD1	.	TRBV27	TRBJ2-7	CASSRMGQRSNEQYF	TGTGCCAGCAGTCGAATGGGACAGAGGTCCAACGAGCAGTACTTC
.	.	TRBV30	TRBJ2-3	CATSRGDTDTQYF	TGTGCCACCTCAAGGGGCGACACAGATACGCAGTATTTT
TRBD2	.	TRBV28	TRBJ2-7	CASQSGTSVYEQYF	TGTGCCAGCCAATCCGGGACTAGCGTTTACGAGCAGTACTTC
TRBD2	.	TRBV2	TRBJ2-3	CASSVRGGLGTDTQYF	TGTGCCAGCAGTGTGCGGGGGGGCCTTGGCACAGATACGCAGTATTTT
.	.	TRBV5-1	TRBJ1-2	CASSLDTVWGGGGYTF	TGCGCCAGCAGCTTGGATACGGTATGGGGGGGCGGAGGCTACACCTTC
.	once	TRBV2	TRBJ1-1	CASSEREGGYTEAFF	TGTGCCAGCAGTGAAAGGGAAGGGGGATACACTGAAGCTTTCTTT
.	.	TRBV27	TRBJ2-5	CASSTRGETQYF	TGTGCCAGCAGTACCCGGGGGGAGACCCAGTACTTC
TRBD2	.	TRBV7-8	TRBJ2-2	CASSYGGSNTGELFF	TGTGCCAGCAGCTATGGCGGGAGTAACACCGGGGAGCTGTTTTTT
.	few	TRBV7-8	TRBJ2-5	CASSVQGGMETQYF	TGTGCCAGCAGCGTCCAGGGGGGCATGGAGACCCAGTACTTC
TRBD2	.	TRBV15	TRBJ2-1	CATSRHRGLAGGFSYNEQFF	TGTGCCACCAGCAGGCACAGAGGACTAGCGGGAGGCTTCTCCTACAATGAGCAGTTCTTC
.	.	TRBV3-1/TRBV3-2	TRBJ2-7	CASSQSPVSYEQYF	TGTGCCAGCAGCCAATCCCCGGTCTCCTACGAGCAGTACTTC
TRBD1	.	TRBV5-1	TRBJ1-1	CASSFGTGNTEAFF	TGCGCCAGCAGCTTCGGGACAGGGAACACTGAAGCTTTCTTT
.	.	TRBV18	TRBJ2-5	CASSPSQETQYF	TGTGCCAGCTCACCCTCCCAAGAGACCCAGTACTTC
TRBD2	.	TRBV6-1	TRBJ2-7	CASSDPGGRPAYEQYF	TGTGCCAGCAGTGACCCCGGCGGGAGGCCGGCCTACGAGCAGTACTTC
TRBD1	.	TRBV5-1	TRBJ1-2	CASSFGTGDYGYTF	TGCGCCAGCAGCTTCGGGACAGGGGATTACGGCTACACCTTC
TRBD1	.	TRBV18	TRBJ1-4	CASSLGTGGEKLFF	TGTGCCAGCTCCCTCGGGACAGGGGGTGAAAAACTGTTTTTT
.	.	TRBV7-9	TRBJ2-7	CASSPGASYEQYF	TGTGCCAGCAGTCCCGGAGCTTCCTACGAGCAGTACTTC
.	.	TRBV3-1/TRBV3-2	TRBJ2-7	CASSQGPGPGEQYF	TGTGCCAGCAGCCAAGGCCCAGGCCCAGGTGAGCAGTACTTC
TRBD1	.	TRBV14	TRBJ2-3	CASSQDGQGTDTQYF	TGTGCCAGCAGCCAGGATGGACAGGGGACAGATACGCAGTATTTT
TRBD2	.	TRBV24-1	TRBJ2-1	CATSDVGTTMSGEQFF	TGTGCCACCAGTGATGTTGGGACTACTATGTCCGGTGAGCAGTTCTTC
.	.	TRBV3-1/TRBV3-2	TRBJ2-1	CASSHRPAGIYNEQFF	TGTGCCAGCAGCCACCGCCCGGCAGGGATCTACAATGAGCAGTTCTTC
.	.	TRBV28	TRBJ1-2	CASSLGGRVHGYTF	TGTGCCAGCAGTTTGGGAGGCCGGGTTCATGGCTACACCTTC
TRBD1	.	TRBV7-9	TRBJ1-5	CASSLGPDRHNQPQHF	TGTGCCAGCAGCTTAGGCCCGGACAGGCACAATCAGCCCCAGCATTTT
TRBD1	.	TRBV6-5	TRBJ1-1	CASSYSQTGGTEAFF	TGTGCCAGCAGTTACTCGCAGACAGGGGGCACTGAAGCTTTCTTT
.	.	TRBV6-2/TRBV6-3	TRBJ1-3	CASTPSTAGNTIYF	TGTGCCAGCACCCCCTCGACAGCAGGAAACACCATATATTTT
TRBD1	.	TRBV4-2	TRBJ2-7	CASSQVGDSREQYF	TGTGCCAGCAGCCAAGTAGGGGACAGCCGCGAACAGTACTTC
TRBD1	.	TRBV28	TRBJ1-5	CASGGGQGHQPQHF	TGTGCCAGTGGGGGGGGACAGGGGCATCAGCCCCAGCATTTT
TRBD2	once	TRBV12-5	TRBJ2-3	CASGSPGGVAGPTDTQYF	TGTGCTAGTGGCTCCCCCGGAGGAGTAGCGGGGCCGACAGATACGCAGTATTTT
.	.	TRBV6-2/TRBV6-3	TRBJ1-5	CASSPHGSNQPQHF	TGTGCCAGCAGTCCCCATGGCAGCAATCAGCCCCAGCATTTT